These 11 T cell receptor beta chains were all obtained from the same sample, sequenced in a study of PD-1 blockade in classical Hodgkin lymphoma. Profiled with immunoSEQ multiplex PCR; TCRdb holds only in-frame clones, not every one. The repertoire holds 80,000 to 100,000 clones, with roughly 79% as singletons. After autologous stem cell transplantation all patients relapsed, and prior brentuximab vedotin exposure differed between cohorts. The sequencing used peripheral blood mononuclear cells (PBMCs), collected before the second cycle of nivolumab. Every receptor here comes from a human donor with classical Hodgkin lymphoma.

The J gene is TRBJ2-2, the V gene TRBV5-1; 7 bases are shared with TRBD1. The CDR3 runs to 15 residues. J gave up 5 bases and V 0 bases, and 4 bases lay outside the gene matches. The germline V gene has CDR1 SGHRS and CDR2 YFSETQ. CDR3 nucleotides: TGCGCCAGCAGCTTGGTTACAGGGGATACCGGGGAGCTGTTTTTT. Amino acid sequence: CASSLVTGDTGELFF.

This clone has only a few counts. The V and J genes are TRBV7-2 and TRBJ2-7, with 8 bases identical to TRBD2. V trimming: 2 bases; J trimming: 6 bases; junction bases outside the gene matches: 12. Germline V gene lookup returns CDR1 SGHTA and CDR2 FQGNSA. The CDR3 consists of 16 residues. The CDR3 bases are TGTGCCAGCAGCTTACAGGTGACTAGCGAATGGGGCGAGCAGTACTTC. As protein: CASSLQVTSEWGEQYF.

The V call is TRBV4-3, the J call TRBJ2-7; TRBD2 agrees at 11 bases. Germline CDR1 and CDR2: LGHNA and YSLEER. V lost 1 base and J lost 6; bases outside the gene matches: 5. This CDR3 spans 15 amino acids. The CDR3 here is CASSQGVLAGGEQYF. DNA of the CDR3: TGCGCCAGCAGCCAAGGTGTTCTAGCGGGAGGCGAGCAGTACTTC.

The V gene is TRBV9, the J gene TRBJ2-5; tentatively, D is TRBD1 (5 bases). Germline V gene sequence: CDR1 SGDLS, CDR2 YYNGEE. V dropped 0 bases and J dropped 0 bases, with 15 bases sitting between them. The CDR3 covers 17 residues. CDR3 sequence reads: CASSVGVARQYQETQYF. DNA for the CDR3: TGTGCCAGCAGCGTAGGGGTAGCTCGACAGTACCAAGAGACCCAGTACTTC.

This chain links TRBV7-2 with TRBJ1-2; no reliable D call. V was trimmed by 4 bases and J by 4 bases, leaving 7 bases between them. The CDR3 has 12 residues. Germline assignment: CDR1 SGHTA and CDR2 FQGNSA. Here the CDR3 DNA reads TGTGCCAGCAGCTCCCAGACCTATGGCTACACCTTC. Translating gives CASSSQTYGYTF.

The chain is built from TRBV5-4 and TRBJ2-7, with D possibly TRBD2 on 5 matching bases. This CDR3 spans 15 amino acids. CDR1 is SGHNT, CDR2 YYREEE, per germline (reference sequence). V shed 0 bases and J shed 2 bases, with 12 bases lying between them. CDR3: CASSLDLAQTYEQYF. The CDR3 DNA is TGTGCCAGCAGCTTGGATTTAGCGCAAACCTACGAGCAGTACTTC.

The chain is built from TRBV4-1 and TRBJ2-2, with no clear D. The germline CDR1 and CDR2 sequences are MGHRA and YSYEKL. Trimming shortened V by 3 bases and J by 6 bases, and 5 bases separated the two germline ends. CDR3 size: 12 residues. The CDR3 DNA follows: TGCGCCAGCAGCCACCGTGCCGGGGAGCTGTTTTTT. It translates to CASSHRAGELFF.

The chain recombines TRBV5-1 with TRBJ2-3, with 10 bases lining up with TRBD2. Germline V CDR1 and CDR2: SGHRS, YFSETQ. V shed 4 bases, J shed 0 bases, and the junction held 5 bases outside the gene matches. CDR3 length equals 16 residues. The CDR3 reads CASSLTSGSSTDTQYF. The CDR3, as DNA: TGCGCCAGCAGCCTGACTAGCGGGTCGAGCACAGATACGCAGTATTTT.

This chain uses TRBV19 with TRBJ1-1; D is possibly TRBD1 (6 bases). V was cut by 5 bases and J by 0 bases, with 13 bases left in between. The CDR3 has 15 residues. Per the germline V gene, CDR1 is LNHDA and CDR2 is SQIVND (reference sequence). CDR3 DNA: TGTGCCAGTAGTCGTGGGACACAAGTGAACACTGAAGCTTTCTTT. Protein product: CASSRGTQVNTEAFF. The variable domain in full, completed from reference TRBV19 and TRBJ1-1, reads DGGITQSPKYLFRKEGQNVTLSCEQNLNHDAMYWYRQDPGQGLRLIYYSQIVNDFQKGDIAEGYSVSREKKESFPLTVTSAQKNPTAFYLCASSRGTQVNTEAFFGQGTRLTVV.

As concerns this clone: This specimen includes other DNA sequences encoding the same CDR3. V is TRBV28 and J is TRBJ1-2, with 10 bases matching TRBD1. J lost 2 bases, V lost 6 bases, and 3 bases had no gene match. CDR1 is MDHEN, CDR2 SYDVKM, per germline. The CDR3 has 14 residues. CDR3 sequence reads: CASRTGQGNYGYTF. The CDR3 nucleotides are TGTGCCAGCAGGACGGGACAGGGGAACTATGGCTACACCTTC.

This chain connects TRBV10-3 to TRBJ2-1; 9 bases line up with TRBD2. CDR3 size: 17 residues. CDR1 and CDR2 from the germline V gene are ENHRY and SYGVKD. Unmatched junction bases numbered 8, after V lost 2 bases and J lost 3 bases. CDR3 in amino acids: CAISERGRTSDYNEQFF. CDR3 DNA sequence: TGTGCCATCAGTGAGCGGGGACGGACTAGCGACTACAATGAGCAGTTCTTC.